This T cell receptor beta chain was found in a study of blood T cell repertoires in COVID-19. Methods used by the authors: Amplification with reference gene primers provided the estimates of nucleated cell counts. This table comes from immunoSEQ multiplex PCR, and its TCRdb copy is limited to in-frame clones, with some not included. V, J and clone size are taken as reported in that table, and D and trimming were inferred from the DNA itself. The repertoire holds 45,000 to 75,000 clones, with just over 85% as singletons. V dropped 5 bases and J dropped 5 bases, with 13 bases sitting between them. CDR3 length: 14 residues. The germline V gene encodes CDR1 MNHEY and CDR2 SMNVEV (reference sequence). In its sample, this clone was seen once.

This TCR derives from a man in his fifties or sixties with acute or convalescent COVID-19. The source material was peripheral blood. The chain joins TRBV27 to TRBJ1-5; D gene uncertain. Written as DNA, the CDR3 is TGTGCCAGCAGTCCCGGGGAGCCCCATCAGCCCCAGCATTTT. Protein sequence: CASSPGEPHQPQHF.